The clone carrying this TCR beta chain has a count of ten or more. Its target is not known. Amplification from RNA transcripts yielded the TCR beta CDR3 regions. The workflow started with a first-round RT-PCR run with HTBI primers and then moved on to a second-round multiplex PCR. MiXCR was run by TCRdb on the multiplex PCR reads, yielding one entry per CDR3 protein. Here the sample spans hundreds of thousands of distinct CDR3 sequences, under 25% being singletons. Germline CDR1 is MNHEY and CDR2 is SVGEGT. The CDR3 runs to 14 residues. V was clipped by 3 bases and J by 7 bases, with 16 bases between them. PBMCs came from more than 7.5 ml of fresh peripheral blood. This specimen belongs to a study of Graves' ophthalmopathy and Graves' hyperthyroidism. Study-wide results and limits: Classification of ophthalmopathy versus stable hyperthyroidism by a 13-signature model yielded around 90% sensitivity and roughly 81% specificity.

This receptor was obtained from a woman in her late teens or twenties with stable Graves' hyperthyroidism. This chain uses TRBV6-2 or TRBV6-3 with TRBJ2-7; D is possibly TRBD1 (5 bases). Sequenced sample: peripheral blood. The CDR3 is CASSYIPGPMEQYF. The DNA of the CDR3 is TGTGCCAGCAGTTATATACCAGGGCCGATGGAGCAGTACTTC.